The T cell receptor (beta chain) described here comes from a study of patients and donors after allogeneic stem cell transplantation (dated by TCRdb to 2018 to 2021). As regards this clonotype: No antigen is known for it. Base qualities are not provided; no much larger clone lies one nucleotide away.

The library was produced with RT-PCR. The instrument was a NextSeq 550. Using fastp at Q25 and MiXCR, TCRdb reprocessed the public reads and kept productive beta chains. Entries are consolidated by CDR3 protein sequence, retaining the most common genes and DNA. This sample holds 390,000 or so distinct CDR3 sequences; 16% were observed only once. The biggest ten clones account for around 7.9% of the sample. Trimming takes 6 bases off V and 9 bases off J; junction bases not matched to a gene: 6. The CDR3 numbers 12 residues from cysteine through phenylalanine. Only CDR3 DNA remains: 36 bases, in frame from the first base. CDR1 and CDR2 are drawn from the germline V gene: SGHRS, YFSETQ.

Recombination connected TRBV5-1 to TRBJ2-1, with TRBD1 matching 7 junction bases. Source material: blood, either unsorted or a sorted T cell fraction (not recorded which). The source of this sequence is a human donor who was either an allogeneic HSCT recipient or a stem cell or donor lymphocyte infusion donor (not recorded which). It is not recorded whose cells these are; they may come from a transplant donor. The nucleotides are TGCGCCAGCATCACCCCAGGGGGTGAGCAGTTCTTC. This yields the protein CASITPGGEQFF.